The 8 T cell receptor beta chains in this list originate from one sample, sequenced in a study of blood T cell repertoires in COVID-19. Generated by immunoSEQ multiplex PCR, the TCRdb table keeps only in-frame clones and is missing some. The data hold 150,000 to 190,000 clones, with 76% observed a single time. The sequencing sample was made of peripheral blood. All receptors derive from a woman of 80 years or more with acute or convalescent COVID-19.

The rearrangement joins TRBV21-1 to TRBJ1-2. TRBV21-1 represents a pseudogene. The CDR3 covers 14 residues. The CDR3 nucleotides read TGTGCCGGGTGTTTGGGACTCGTACGCTATGGCTACACCTTC. Translation gives CAGCLGLVRYGYTF.

This clone was seen only a few times. J is TRBJ1-2 and V is TRBV6-5; TRBD1 matches 8 bases. J lost 6 bases, V lost 7 bases, and 7 bases had no gene match. CDR1 and CDR2 from the germline V gene are MNHEY and SVGAGI. The CDR3 consists of 13 residues. CDR3: CASTLDRGNGYTF. Here the CDR3 DNA reads TGTGCCAGCACCTTAGACAGGGGAAATGGCTACACCTTC.

The rearrangement joins TRBV2 to TRBJ2-7; possibly TRBD1 for D (5 bases). Germline V gene sequence: CDR1 SNHLY, CDR2 FYNNEI. V gave up 5 bases and J gave up 4 bases, with 15 bases separating them. The CDR3 has 14 residues. The CDR3 nucleotides read TGTGCCAGCAGTCTGGAGCAGGGAAGGTACGAGCAGTACTTC. It is translated as CASSLEQGRYEQYF.

The V call is TRBV7-2, the J call TRBJ2-3; D unclear. Germline CDR1 and CDR2: SGHTA and FQGNSA. V lost 2 bases and J 3 bases, leaving 6 bases between the germline ends. The CDR3 sequence is 13 residues long. The CDR3 nucleotides read TGTGCCAGCAGCTTATATATAACAGATACGCAGTATTTT. It specifies CASSLYITDTQYF.

V and J are TRBV15 and TRBJ2-5, with no clear D. Looked up from germline, CDR1 is LNHNV and CDR2 is YYDKDF (reference sequence). The V end lost 1 base, the J end lost 2 bases, and 5 bases lay between the germline ends. The CDR3 is made up of 13 amino acids. The CDR3 nucleotides read TGTGCCACCAGCAGAGGCCAGCAAGAGACCCAGTACTTC. Its protein product is CATSRGQQETQYF.

The chain recombines TRBV2 with TRBJ1-1; D call uncertain. V was pared by 10 bases and J by 0 bases, with 9 bases between. The CDR3 is made up of 12 amino acids. Germline V gene data show CDR1 as SNHLY and CDR2 as FYNNEI. The CDR3 DNA sequence: TGTGCCAAAGATACGGTGAACACTGAAGCTTTCTTT. It codes for CAKDTVNTEAFF.

As DNA, the CDR3 is TGTGCCAGCTCACTCACCGGGACTAGCGGGGTGTACAATGAGCAGTTCTTC. It yields the protein CASSLTGTSGVYNEQFF. The J gene is TRBJ2-1, the V gene TRBV18; 13 bases match TRBD2. CDR3 length: 17 amino acids. The J segment lost 4 bases and the V segment lost 4 bases, leaving 7 bases of the junction unmatched. Germline CDR1 and CDR2: KGHSH and LQKENI.

The rearrangement uses TRBV5-1 and TRBJ2-1, with 10 bases fitting TRBD2. The CDR3 has 15 residues. V trimming: 4 bases; J trimming: 5 bases; junction bases outside the gene matches: 6. Germline V lookup: CDR1 SGHRS, CDR2 YFSETQ. This chain's CDR3 is CASSAPSGGNNEQFF. The DNA for the CDR3 is TGCGCCAGCAGCGCCCCTAGCGGGGGAAACAATGAGCAGTTCTTC.